Listed here are 5 T cell receptor beta chains from one sample, sequenced in a study of identifying expanded T cells in peripheral blood (dated by TCRdb to between 2017 and 2020). Receptor amplification or capture employed the immunoSEQ multiplex PCR assay. TCRdb holds this immuneACCESS table with in-frame rearrangements only. Some clones are missing; in checked studies, unresolved V genes explain under half, and the rest has no known cause. The sample contains 97,000 or so clones, about nine tenths of them found a single time. The ten biggest clones cover roughly 14% of the sample. The sequenced sample was blood. The receptors here all came from a person between 18 and 75 years old in good health.

This clone has a single count. The rearrangement links TRBV7-9 to TRBJ2-2, with D perhaps matching TRBD1 (6 bases). This CDR3 has 13 residues. The germline V gene encodes CDR1 SEHNR and CDR2 FQNEAQ (reference sequence). V dropped 7 bases and J dropped 2 bases, with 8 bases sitting between them. The CDR3 loop is CASNRANTGELFF. The CDR3 bases are TGTGCCAGCAACAGGGCCAACACCGGGGAGCTGTTTTTT.

The V call is TRBV13, the J call TRBJ2-5; TRBD2 matches 10 bases. Germline lookup yields CDR1 PRHDT and CDR2 FYEKMQ (reference sequence). The J segment lost 2 bases and the V segment lost 5 bases, leaving 5 bases of the junction unmatched. The CDR3 runs 15 residues. CDR3: CASSHGLAVQETQYF. CDR3 coding DNA: TGTGCCAGCAGCCACGGACTAGCGGTACAAGAGACCCAGTACTTC.

This clone was seen more than once but under ten times. V usage is TRBV11-1 and J usage is TRBJ1-5, with 9 bases that match TRBD1. This CDR3 has 14 amino acids. V shed 4 bases, J shed 4 bases, and the junction held 2 bases outside the gene matches. Per germline, CDR1 SGHAT and CDR2 FQDESV (reference sequence). This CDR3 is CASSSGQGNQPQHF. CDR3 coding DNA: TGTGCCAGCAGCTCGGGACAGGGTAATCAGCCCCAGCATTTT.

The chain employs TRBV29-1 and TRBJ2-1; 9 nucleotides match TRBD1. The CDR3 consists of 13 residues. The germline gives CDR1 SQVTM, CDR2 ANQGSEA. J was trimmed by 4 bases and V by 7 bases; bases with no gene match: 5. The CDR3 DNA follows: TGCAGCGCTAGGGGACAGGGATACAATGAGCAGTTCTTC. Translating gives CSARGQGYNEQFF.

This clone appeared a single time. The chain has TRBV28 and TRBJ2-1; D gene unclear. Germline CDR1 MDHEN, CDR2 SYDVKM. The CDR3 has 14 amino acids. Between the trimmed V and J ends, which lost 5 bases and 0 bases, there was a span of 8 bases. The chain's CDR3 is CASSRYSSYNEQFF. The CDR3 coding sequence is TGTGCCAGCAGTCGCTATAGCTCCTACAATGAGCAGTTCTTC.